These T cell receptor beta chains were read from a single sample in a study of T cells after yellow fever vaccination. TCRdb reanalysed the 5' RACE reads using MiXCR and keeps one entry per CDR3 protein. The sample holds around 110,000 distinct CDR3 sequences, 8% to 9.5% seen once. Sequences were derived from CD8+ T cells sorted from PBMCs, sampled 45 days after the yellow fever booster vaccination. The source of these receptors is a man aged 30-40 years who received the YFV17D yellow fever vaccine. The CDR3 runs from the conserved cysteine through the conserved F or W. D genes are given only for firm matches. Not all rows give a size; the values are once, few, many and, for expanded clones, a class.

size	J	V	D	DNA	CDR3
many	TRBJ2-7	TRBV7-9	TRBD1	TGTGCCAGCAGCCCTGAGGCGGACAGGGTACACGAGCAGTACTTC	CASSPEADRVHEQYF
many	TRBJ2-5	TRBV12-3/TRBV12-4	TRBD2	TGTGCCAGCAGTTGGGGCGGGAGCACTCAAGAGACCCAGTACTTC	CASSWGGSTQETQYF
many	TRBJ2-7	TRBV27	.	TGTGCCAGCATGGGCGGGGCATCCTACGAGCAGTACTTC	CASMGGASYEQYF
many	TRBJ2-3	TRBV7-6	.	TGTGCCAGCAGCTTAGGCCCGGCGGGGGATACGCAGTATTTT	CASSLGPAGDTQYF
many	TRBJ2-7	TRBV29-1	.	TGCAGCGTTGAGAAGGCTCTCTCCTACGAGCAGTACTTC	CSVEKALSYEQYF
many	TRBJ2-1	TRBV7-9	.	TGTGCCAGCAGCTTAGCGGGTTTGGGGAATGAGCAGTTCTTC	CASSLAGLGNEQFF
few	TRBJ2-1	TRBV7-8	TRBD2	TGTGCCACCGGGACTAGCCGATACAATGAGCAGTTCTTC	CATGTSRYNEQFF
.	TRBJ1-5	TRBV24-1	TRBD1	TGTGCCACCAGTCGGACAGGGCTACAGCCCCAGCATTTT	CATSRTGLQPQHF
many	TRBJ1-1	TRBV5-1	TRBD1	TGCGCCAGCAGCTTCGGGATGACAGGGGCGAACACTGAAGCTTTCTTT	CASSFGMTGANTEAFF
many	TRBJ2-1	TRBV27	TRBD1	TGTGCCAGCAGTCCAATCTCCGGACAGGGGAGCAATGAGCAGTTCTTC	CASSPISGQGSNEQFF
.	TRBJ1-3	TRBV20-1	.	TGCAGTGCTCCAATCCCGACAGGTGGAAACACCATATATTTT	CSAPIPTGGNTIYF
many	TRBJ2-1	TRBV23-1	.	TGCGCAGCCTACCGGCAGGTAGACTACAATGAGCAGTTCTTC	CAAYRQVDYNEQFF
many	TRBJ2-1	TRBV7-6	TRBD2	TGTGCCAGCAGCTTAGCGGGAGGGCCATACAATGAGCAGTTCTTC	CASSLAGGPYNEQFF
.	TRBJ2-5	TRBV7-8	TRBD2	TGTGCCAGCAGCACCGGACTAGCGGGACAGGGAGGGGAGACCCAGTACTTC	CASSTGLAGQGGETQYF
.	TRBJ2-2	TRBV27	.	TGTGCCAGCAGTTTATGGGGAGGAGTTGGCACCGGGGAGCTGTTTTTT	CASSLWGGVGTGELFF
many	TRBJ1-6	TRBV12-3/TRBV12-4	.	TGTGCCAGCAGTTTGGCGACCGATGGGTCACCCCTCCACTTT	CASSLATDGSPLHF
many	TRBJ2-1	TRBV13	.	TGTGCCAGCAGCTCGGAGGGGTTCCAGAGGTTCTTC	CASSSEGFQRFF
many	TRBJ2-3	TRBV20-1	TRBD2	TGCAGTGCCCGAGCGAGGAGGGAGGGGGATACGCAGTATTTT	CSARARREGDTQYF
few	TRBJ2-2	TRBV7-3	TRBD1	TGTGCCAGCAGCTCGAGAGGACAGGGGACCGGGGAGCTGTTTTTT	CASSSRGQGTGELFF
many	TRBJ2-3	TRBV2	TRBD1	TGTGCCTCCCGACAGGGCAGTCTGGCAGATACGCAGTATTTT	CASRQGSLADTQYF
.	TRBJ2-3	TRBV4-1	TRBD2	TGCGCCAGCAGCCACCCGGGACTAGCGGGAGTCACAGATACGCAGTATTTT	CASSHPGLAGVTDTQYF
many	TRBJ2-3	TRBV6-4	TRBD2	TGTGCCAGCAGTGACTCCGGGACTAGCGGGGCAGATACGCAGTATTTT	CASSDSGTSGADTQYF
many	TRBJ2-7	TRBV12-3/TRBV12-4	TRBD1	TGTGCCAGCAGTTTAGATTTAGGGACAGGGCCGTACGAGCAGTACTTC	CASSLDLGTGPYEQYF
many	TRBJ2-5	TRBV28	.	TGTGCCAGCAGTTTAGTAACTCCGGGAGCAAAAGAGACCCAGTACTTC	CASSLVTPGAKETQYF
many	TRBJ2-7	TRBV18	.	TGTGCCAGCTCACCCTGGGGGACCCTGGAGCAGTACTTC	CASSPWGTLEQYF
many	TRBJ2-5	TRBV27	.	TGTGCCAGCAGACCTGCTGGGGCCCAAGAGACCCAGTACTTC	CASRPAGAQETQYF
many	TRBJ1-1	TRBV7-9	TRBD1	TGTGCCAGCAGCTCCCGACAGGGGCCGCTCCCTGAAGCTTTCTTT	CASSSRQGPLPEAFF
many	TRBJ2-5	TRBV7-2	TRBD2	TGTGCCAGCAGCCTCCTCCCTGGAGGGAGGGAAGAGACCCAGTACTTC	CASSLLPGGREETQYF
few	TRBJ2-1	TRBV4-1	TRBD2	TGCGCCAGCAGCCAAAAACCCGGGACTAGTTATTTCGATGAGCAGTTCTTC	CASSQKPGTSYFDEQFF
many	TRBJ2-7	TRBV12-3/TRBV12-4	.	TGTGCCAGCAGTTTATACCCCAACGAGCAGTACTTC	CASSLYPNEQYF
many	TRBJ2-7	TRBV7-2	.	TGTGCCAGCACCTCTAACTACGAGCAGTACTTC	CASTSNYEQYF
many	TRBJ1-5	TRBV28	.	TGTGCCAGCATTAGGACACACAATCAGCCCCAGCATTTT	CASIRTHNQPQHF
few	TRBJ2-1	TRBV5-4	.	TGTGCCAGCAGCTTTAATCAGGGAGAGAAGGGGGAGCAGTTCTTC	CASSFNQGEKGEQFF
.	TRBJ2-1	TRBV4-2	TRBD2	TGTGCCAGCAGCCAAGTCGAACTAGCGTCCGATGAGCAGTTCTTC	CASSQVELASDEQFF
many	TRBJ2-5	TRBV7-2	.	TGTGCCAGCAGCCTATGGACAGCCCAAGAGACCCAGTACTTC	CASSLWTAQETQYF
few	TRBJ2-6	TRBV15	.	TGTGCCACCAGCGGGTGGACCAACGTCCTGACTTTC	CATSGWTNVLTF
many	TRBJ2-1	TRBV6-2/TRBV6-3	.	TGTGCCAGCAGTTACCCCCCCGGGGCAGTACCCCACAATGAGCAGTTCTTC	CASSYPPGAVPHNEQFF
few	TRBJ2-1	TRBV9	.	TGTGCCAGCAGCGTAGCTCTGCGTGTCAATGAGCAGTTCTTC	CASSVALRVNEQFF
many	TRBJ2-7	TRBV10-2	.	TGCGCCAGCAGGCGGGACACCTACGAGCAGTACTTC	CASRRDTYEQYF
many	TRBJ2-3	TRBV4-1	TRBD2	TGCGCCAGCAGCCCTAGCGGGACCCGCACAGATACGCAGTATTTT	CASSPSGTRTDTQYF
many	TRBJ1-5	TRBV12-3/TRBV12-4	TRBD1	TGTGCCAGCAGTTTCTGGGACAGGGGGGAGCAGCCCCAGCATTTT	CASSFWDRGEQPQHF
.	TRBJ1-5	TRBV12-3/TRBV12-4	.	TGTGCCAGCAGTTTCCCTGATCAGCCCCAGCATTTT	CASSFPDQPQHF
many	TRBJ2-7	TRBV6-1	.	TGTGCCAGCAGCGAGACGGGGTCCTCCTACGAGCAGTACTTC	CASSETGSSYEQYF